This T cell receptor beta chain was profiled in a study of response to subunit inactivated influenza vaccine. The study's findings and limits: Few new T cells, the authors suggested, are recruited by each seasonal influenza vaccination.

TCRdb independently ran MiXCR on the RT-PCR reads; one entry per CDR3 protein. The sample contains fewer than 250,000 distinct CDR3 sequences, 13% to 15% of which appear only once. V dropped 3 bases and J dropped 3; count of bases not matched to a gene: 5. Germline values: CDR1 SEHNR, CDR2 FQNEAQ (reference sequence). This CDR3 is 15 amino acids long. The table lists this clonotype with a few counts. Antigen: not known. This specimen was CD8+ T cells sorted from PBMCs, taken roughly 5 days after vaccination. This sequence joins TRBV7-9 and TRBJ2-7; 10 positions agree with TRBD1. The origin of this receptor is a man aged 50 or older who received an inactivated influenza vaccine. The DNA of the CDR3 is TGTGCCAGCAGCTTGGGACAGGGGAATGACTACGAGCAGTACTTC. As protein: CASSLGQGNDYEQYF.